This passage covers 5 T cell receptor beta chains from one sample sequenced in a study of glioma-infiltrating T cells after dendritic cell vaccination. Specified time point: after dendritic cell vaccination, including at tumor progression/relapse. Libraries were prepared by immunoSEQ multiplex PCR; TCRdb keeps only in-frame clonotypes and omits some of them. The repertoire has 50,000 to 55,000 clones, about 91% of them found once; the top ten carry roughly 5.3%. This material consisted of blood, taken after dendritic cell vaccination. These receptors came from a human donor with glioblastoma.

V is TRBV6-5 and J is TRBJ1-6; 7 bases map to TRBD1. The CDR3 has 14 residues. Germline CDR1 is MNHEY and CDR2 is SVGAGI. With 6 bases clipped from V and 3 bases from J, the junction kept 2 bases outside the gene matches. CDR3 DNA sequence: TGTGCCAGCAGGCGGGACAGCTATAATTCACCCCTCCACTTT. It yields the protein CASRRDSYNSPLHF.

DNA for the CDR3: TGTGCCAGCAGCTTACAGTCCAAAGCAGGGTTGACTGAAGCTTTCTTT. The encoded protein is CASSLQSKAGLTEAFF. The chain recombines TRBV7-2 with TRBJ1-1; D perhaps matches TRBD1 (5 bases). Germline CDR1 and CDR2: SGHTA and FQGNSA. V was clipped by 2 bases and J by 5 bases, with 18 bases between them. CDR3 length equals 16 residues.

A single count supports this clone. The chain combines TRBV7-9 with TRBJ1-3; D possibly corresponds to TRBD1 (6 bases). Germline V gene sequence: CDR1 SEHNR, CDR2 FQNEAQ (reference sequence). This CDR3 comprises 17 residues. The ends were cut back, 1 base at V and 0 bases at J, with 13 bases in the middle. As DNA, the CDR3 is TGTGCCAGCAGCTTAGGGCCGGGACAAAGCTCTGGAAACACCATATATTTT. This codes for CASSLGPGQSSGNTIYF.

The CDR3 loop is CSVEEFSSGANVLTF. DNA of the CDR3: TGCAGCGTTGAAGAGTTCTCCTCTGGGGCCAACGTCCTGACTTTC. The J gene is TRBJ2-6, the V gene TRBV29-1; D uncertain. Germline CDR1 SQVTM, CDR2 ANQGSEA. V dropped 0 bases and J dropped 0 bases, with 6 bases sitting between them. This CDR3 is built from 15 residues.

V gene TRBV28 combines with J gene TRBJ1-5; D gene uncertain. This CDR3 spans 16 amino acids. Germline lookup yields CDR1 MDHEN and CDR2 SYDVKM. V lost 1 base to trimming and J lost 2 bases, with 12 bases between them. CDR3 DNA: TGTGCCAGCAGTTTATCTCTGGGGAGGGGCAATCAGCCCCAGCATTTT. It is translated as CASSLSLGRGNQPQHF. Full variable domain (missing parts from reference TRBV28 and TRBJ1-5): DVKVTQSSRYLVKRTGEKVFLECVQDMDHENMFWYRQDPGLGLRLIYFSYDVKMKEKGDIPEGYSVSREKKERFSLILESASTNQTSMYLCASSLSLGRGNQPQHFGDGTRLSIL.